A single sample gave rise to the 7 T cell receptor beta chains below, sequenced in a study of blood T cell repertoires in COVID-19. Generated by immunoSEQ multiplex PCR, the TCRdb table keeps only in-frame clones and is missing some. The table records roughly 140,000 clones, about 85% of them present only once. The sample taken for sequencing was PBMCs or T cells enriched from blood (not recorded which). The receptors were gathered from a woman between 40 and 50 years old who had recovered from COVID-19.

J is TRBJ1-2 and V is TRBV15; D is possibly TRBD1 (5 bases). The CDR3 consists of 15 residues. Germline loops: CDR1 LNHNV, CDR2 YYDKDF (reference sequence). Trimming took 0 bases from V and 4 from J, leaving 12 bases between them. CDR3 sequence reads: CATSRDWGVAYGYTF. DNA of the CDR3: TGTGCCACCAGCAGAGACTGGGGGGTTGCCTATGGCTACACCTTC.

This clone was seen once. The chain employs TRBV12-5 and TRBJ2-5; 11 bases are shared with TRBD2. Germline trimming cut 7 bases from V and 0 bases from J; bases unmatched to any gene: 4. The germline V gene encodes CDR1 LGHNT and CDR2 FRNRAP. This CDR3 is 15 amino acids long. Written as DNA, the CDR3 is TGTGCTAGTGTCCCTAGCGGGGGGTACCAAGAGACCCAGTACTTC. This gives the protein CASVPSGGYQETQYF.

The chain combines TRBV7-2 with TRBJ2-3; D might be TRBD1 (6 bases). From germline, CDR1 is SGHTA and CDR2 FQGNSA. Deletions cut 5 bases from V and 8 bases from J, with 11 bases between. CDR3 length: 12 amino acids. CDR3 sequence (DNA): TGTGCCAGCAGCCCCAGACAGGCTACGCAGTATTTT. It codes for CASSPRQATQYF.

The V gene is TRBV25-1, the J gene TRBJ1-2; 9 nucleotides match TRBD1. The CDR3 consists of 13 residues. CDR1 is MGHDK, CDR2 SYGVNS, per germline. Trimming removed 8 bases from V and 7 bases from J; junction bases left unmatched: 8. The CDR3 sequence: CASGTTGGSGYTF. The CDR3, as DNA: TGTGCCAGCGGGACAACAGGGGGCTCTGGCTACACCTTC.

The rearrangement links TRBV9 to TRBJ2-1; 8 bases map to TRBD2. Trimming at V came to 1 base and at J to 2 bases, leaving 8 bases not matched to a gene. From germline, CDR1 is SGDLS and CDR2 YYNGEE. This CDR3 contains 17 residues. The CDR3 DNA follows: TGTGCCAGCAGCGTACTACCTACTAGCGGAGCCTACAATGAGCAGTTCTTC. Protein product: CASSVLPTSGAYNEQFF.

This CDR3 reads CASSIGNTEAFF. CDR3 bases: TGTGCCAGTAGTATCGGGAACACTGAAGCTTTCTTT. The chain couples TRBV19 to TRBJ1-1; the D is unclear. The CDR3 length is 12 residues. From germline, CDR1 is LNHDA and CDR2 SQIVND (reference sequence). Trimming cost V 3 bases and J 1 base, with 3 bases left between them.

The V gene is TRBV5-6, the J gene TRBJ2-7, with unresolved D. This CDR3 has 14 amino acids. The germline V gene encodes CDR1 SGHDT and CDR2 YYEEEE. Trimming took off 2 bases at V and 3 bases at J, with 12 bases between the two ends. CDR3 protein: CASSFRWSVYEQYF. CDR3 bases: TGTGCCAGCAGCTTTCGGTGGTCCGTCTACGAGCAGTACTTC.